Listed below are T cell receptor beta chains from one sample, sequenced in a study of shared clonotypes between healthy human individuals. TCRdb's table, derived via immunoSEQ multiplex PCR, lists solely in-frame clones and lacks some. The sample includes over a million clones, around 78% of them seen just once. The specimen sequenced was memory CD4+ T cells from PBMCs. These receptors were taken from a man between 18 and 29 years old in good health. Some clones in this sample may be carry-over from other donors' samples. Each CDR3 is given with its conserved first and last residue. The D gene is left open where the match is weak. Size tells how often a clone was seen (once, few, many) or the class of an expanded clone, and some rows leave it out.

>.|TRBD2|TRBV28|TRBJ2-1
CASSLPTSGIRREQFF
TGTGCCAGCAGTTTACCGACTAGCGGGATCAGGCGAGAGCAGTTCTTC
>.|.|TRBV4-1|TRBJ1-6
CASRQAEGLLSPLHF
TGCGCCAGCAGGCAGGCTGAAGGACTCCTCTCACCCCTCCACTTT
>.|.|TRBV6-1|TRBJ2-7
CASSEKLYNSYEQYF
TGTGCCAGCAGTGAAAAGCTCTACAATTCCTACGAGCAGTACTTC
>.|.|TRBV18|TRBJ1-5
CASSPGGNQPQHF
TGTGCCAGCTCACCGGGCGGTAATCAGCCCCAGCATTTT
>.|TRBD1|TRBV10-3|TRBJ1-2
CAISAGGPNYGYTF
TGTGCCATCAGTGCAGGGGGACCTAACTATGGCTACACCTTC
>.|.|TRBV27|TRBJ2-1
CASSLSPQGWNEQFF
TGTGCCAGCAGTTTATCACCCCAGGGGTGGAATGAGCAGTTCTTC
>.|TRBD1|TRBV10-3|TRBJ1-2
CATYDRGDYGYTF
TGTGCCACCTACGACAGGGGGGACTATGGCTACACCTTC
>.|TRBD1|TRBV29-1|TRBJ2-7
CSVDPGQGTYEQYF
TGCAGCGTTGACCCGGGACAGGGGACCTACGAGCAGTACTTC
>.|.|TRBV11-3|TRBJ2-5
CASSFGPYQETQYF
TGTGCCAGCAGCTTTGGGCCGTACCAAGAGACCCAGTACTTC
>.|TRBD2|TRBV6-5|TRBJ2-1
CASHKPGRAHEQFF
TGTGCCAGCCATAAGCCCGGGAGGGCCCATGAGCAGTTCTTC
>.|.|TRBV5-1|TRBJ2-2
CASSLVQGYTGELFF
TGCGCCAGCAGCTTGGTTCAGGGGTATACCGGGGAGCTGTTTTTT
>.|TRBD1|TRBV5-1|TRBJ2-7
CASSRTGYEQYF
TGCGCCAGCAGCCGGACAGGCTACGAGCAGTACTTC
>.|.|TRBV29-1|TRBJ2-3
CSLPIAADTQYF
TGCAGCTTACCCATAGCGGCAGATACGCAGTATTTT
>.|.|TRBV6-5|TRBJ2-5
CASRPQGGVETQYF
TGTGCCAGCAGACCCCAGGGCGGCGTAGAGACCCAGTACTTC
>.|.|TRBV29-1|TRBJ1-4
CSVVVRVSGTNEKLFF
TGCAGCGTTGTGGTCAGGGTTTCTGGAACTAATGAAAAACTGTTTTTT
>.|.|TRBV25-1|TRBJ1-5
CASSEGQNQPQHF
TGTGCCAGCAGTGAAGGGCAGAATCAGCCCCAGCATTTT
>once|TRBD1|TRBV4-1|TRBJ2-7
CASSQQTRDRAYEQYF
TGCGCCAGCAGCCAACAAACGAGGGACAGGGCCTACGAGCAGTACTTC
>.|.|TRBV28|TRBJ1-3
CATYTSPTVSGNTIYF
TGTGCCACCTACACATCACCGACCGTCTCTGGAAACACCATATATTTT
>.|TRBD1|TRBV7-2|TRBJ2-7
CASSPGAGGIYEQYF
TGTGCCAGCAGCCCCGGGGCAGGGGGCATCTACGAGCAGTACTTC
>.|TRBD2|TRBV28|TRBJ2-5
CASSSYRTSGRETQYF
TGTGCCAGCAGTAGTTATAGGACTAGCGGGAGAGAGACCCAGTACTTC
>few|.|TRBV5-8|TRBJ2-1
CASSLGGGSYNEQFF
TGTGCCAGCAGCTTGGGAGGTGGCTCCTACAATGAGCAGTTCTTC
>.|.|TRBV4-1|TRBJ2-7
CASSQVQTARSSYEQYF
TGCGCCAGCAGCCAAGTCCAGACAGCAAGGTCCTCCTACGAGCAGTACTTC
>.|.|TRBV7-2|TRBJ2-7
CASSLDRRGEQYF
TGTGCCAGCAGCTTAGATCGGCGGGGCGAGCAGTACTTC
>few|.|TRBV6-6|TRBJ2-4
CASSYSAENIQYF
TGTGCCAGCAGTTACTCGGCGGAAAACATTCAGTACTTC
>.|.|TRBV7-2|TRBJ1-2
CASSPSEGLGYTF
TGTGCCAGCAGCCCCTCGGAGGGGCTTGGCTACACCTTC
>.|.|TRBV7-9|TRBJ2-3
CASSLAIGSTDTQYF
TGTGCCAGCAGCTTAGCGATAGGGAGCACAGATACGCAGTATTTT
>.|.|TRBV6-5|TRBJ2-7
CASSPRLSPYEQYF
TGTGCCAGCAGTCCTAGACTATCCCCCTACGAGCAGTACTTC
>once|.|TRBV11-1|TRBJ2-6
CASSSPGPGSGANVLTF
TGTGCCAGCAGCTCTCCGGGGCCCGGCTCTGGGGCCAACGTCCTGACTTTC
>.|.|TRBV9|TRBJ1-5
CASSVGPASNQPQHF
TGTGCCAGCAGCGTAGGACCGGCCTCCAATCAGCCCCAGCATTTT
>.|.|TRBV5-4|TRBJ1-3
CASSQFTGKSGNTIYF
TGTGCCAGCAGCCAATTCACAGGGAAGTCTGGAAACACCATATATTTT
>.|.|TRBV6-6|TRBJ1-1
CASSFSQNTEAFF
TGTGCCAGCAGTTTTTCACAGAACACTGAAGCTTTCTTT
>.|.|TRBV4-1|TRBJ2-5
CASSQRAGRQETQYF
TGCGCCAGCAGCCAAAGAGCGGGTAGGCAAGAGACCCAGTACTTC
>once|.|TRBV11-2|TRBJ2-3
CASSLARPVADTQYF
TGTGCCAGCAGCTTGGCTAGACCGGTCGCAGATACGCAGTATTTT
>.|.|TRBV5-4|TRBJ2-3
CASSTASPGTDTQYF
TGTGCCAGCAGCACCGCTAGCCCTGGCACAGATACGCAGTATTTT
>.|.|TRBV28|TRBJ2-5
CASSGWTVLQETQYF
TGTGCCAGCAGTGGGTGGACAGTACTCCAAGAGACCCAGTACTTC
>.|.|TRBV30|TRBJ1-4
CAWSLDSYYEKLFF
TGTGCCTGGAGTCTAGACAGTTACTATGAAAAACTGTTTTTT